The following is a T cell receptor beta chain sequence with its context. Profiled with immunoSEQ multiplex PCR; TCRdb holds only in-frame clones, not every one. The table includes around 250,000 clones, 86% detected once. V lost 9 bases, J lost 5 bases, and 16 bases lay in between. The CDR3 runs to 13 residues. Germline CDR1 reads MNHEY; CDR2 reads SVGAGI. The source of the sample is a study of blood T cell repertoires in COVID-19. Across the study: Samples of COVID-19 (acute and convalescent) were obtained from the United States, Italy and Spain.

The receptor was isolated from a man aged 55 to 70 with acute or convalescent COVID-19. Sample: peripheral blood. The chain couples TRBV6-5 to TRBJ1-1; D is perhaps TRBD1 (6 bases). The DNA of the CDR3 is TGTGCCAGTCGGACAGTAAAGGATACTGAAGCTTTCTTT. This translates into CASRTVKDTEAFF.